This T cell receptor (beta chain) was found in a study of blood T cell repertoires in COVID-19 (dated by TCRdb to the early 2020s). Looking at the study overall: Collaborator samples came from the United States, Italy and Spain and covered acute and convalescent phases of COVID-19. Where available, HLA class I and class II types were obtained from metadata supplied by the sample provider rather than from assay-based typing. Subjects who had been exposed to COVID-19, were actively infected with it, or had recovered from it provided the deeply sampled blood TCRbeta repertoires that made up the dataset. The repertoires were released in a freely available public database intended as a resource for research on the immune response to SARS-CoV-2. The samples were drawn from two sources: the first 160 participants of the ongoing ImmuneRACE study, and over 950 subjects contributed by 6 global collaborators. The material from the prospective study consisted of cDNA or gDNA derived from T cells, B-cell-depleted T cells, or PBMCs. Nearly every sample came with metadata listing a de-identified subject ID, COVID-19 status, age in years and sex.

A note on this clone: Its antigen is still unknown. There are no base qualities to consult, and no much larger clone falls within one base.

TCRbeta CDR3 regions were amplified from genomic DNA using the immunoSEQ Assay, a bias-controlled multiplex PCR. In the authors' own workflow: The number of nucleated cells in each sample was estimated by amplification of reference gene primers within the assay. To quantify the absolute abundance of each unique TCRbeta CDR3 rearrangement, sequence reads were collapsed and filtered. For each sample, productive Simpson clonality was calculated as the square root of Simpson's diversity index over productive rearrangements. The clones in this table, taken by TCRdb from immuneACCESS, are in-frame only. Not every clone is retained; where verified, under half of the shortfall comes from an unresolved V gene, and the cause of the rest is unknown. The DNA gave D and trimming, while V, J and clone size come from that table. In all, the sample holds roughly 200,000 clones, and nearly 90% of those were seen once. About 4% of the sample is held by the ten biggest clonotypes.

Participants in the prospective study were aged 18 to 89 years, lived in about two dozen United States geographic areas, and enrolled through a virtual design. To assign participants to cohorts, the prospective study relied on clinical history that participants themselves reported in a screening survey and a study questionnaire. In the prospective study, whole blood, serum and a nasopharyngeal or oropharyngeal swab were collected from each participant by mobile phlebotomists. Participants in the prospective study had the option to provide additional blood draws and questionnaires over a roughly 2-month period. Prospective study blood samples were shipped either frozen or at room temperature before DNA extraction. What the authors observed across the whole study: The amount of clinical and demographic metadata varied by source and participant and was provided uncurated.

Sequenced input: PBMCs or T cells enriched from blood (not recorded which). The TCR comes from a woman under 40 with acute COVID-19.

The nucleotide sequence reads as follows: TGTGCCAGCGGTTCCCACGGGGGGCCTGTGGAGGAGCAGTACTTC. This translates into CASGSHGGPVEEQYF. This sequence uses TRBV21-1 and TRBJ2-7; the table's D call of TRBD2 was not tested on the DNA. TRBV21-1 is annotated as a pseudogene. The CDR3 measures 15 amino acids from cysteine to phenylalanine. Only CDR3 DNA remains: 45 bases, in frame from the first base.